The 18 T cell receptor beta chains given below trace back to one sample, sequenced in a study of cytomegalovirus exposure and HLA in healthy donors (dated by TCRdb to about 2017). Libraries were constructed by the immunoSEQ multiplex PCR assay. A mixture of 60 forward primers for TCR Vbeta segments and 13 reverse primers for TCR Jbeta segments was used in the multiplex PCR. Imported from immuneACCESS, the table was reduced by TCRdb to in-frame sequences with V and J called. These copies leave out some clones; in studies compared against another copy, an unresolved V gene accounts for under half, and the cause of the remainder is not known. Counted in this sample were a few hundred thousand clones; approximately 83% of them appeared once. Of the sample, approximately 1.5% is held by the ten largest clones. The sample was PBMCs. These receptors all stem from a girl between 10 and 17 years old in good health and CMV-seronegative.

This clone came up once. V is TRBV7-3 and J is TRBJ2-1, with D perhaps TRBD2 (5 bases). Germline V gene lookup returns CDR1 SGHTA and CDR2 FQGTGA. The V end was cut by 3 bases, the J end by 1 base, with 7 bases between. The CDR3 totals 14 residues. The CDR3 protein is CASSFSASYNEQFF. DNA for the CDR3: TGTGCCAGCAGCTTTAGCGCTTCCTACAATGAGCAGTTCTTC.

In this sample, this clone turned up a few times. CDR3 bases: TGTGCCAGCCGCCTAATGGGGGCGTCTGAAGCTTTCTTT. This codes for CASRLMGASEAFF. This chain joins TRBV6-5 and TRBJ1-1; possible D gene TRBD1, 6 bases. The germline V gene encodes CDR1 MNHEY and CDR2 SVGAGI. CDR3 length: 13 residues. With 8 bases removed from V and 6 bases from J, the gap between germline ends came to 16 bases.

The J gene is TRBJ2-6, the V gene TRBV6-1, with D tentatively TRBD1 (6 bases). Germline assignment: CDR1 MNHNS and CDR2 SASEGT. The V end lost 4 bases, the J end lost 0 bases, and 13 bases lay between the germline ends. The CDR3 contains 17 residues. CDR3 region: CASSVGQTFSGANVLTF. CDR3 sequence (DNA): TGTGCCAGCAGTGTAGGACAGACTTTCTCTGGGGCCAACGTCCTGACTTTC.

As for this clone: The same CDR3 arises from other DNA sequences in this sample as well. The V call is TRBV6-4, the J call TRBJ1-2; TRBD1 is a possible D gene (6 bases). Germline V gene lookup returns CDR1 MRHNA and CDR2 SNTAGT. V lost 6 bases, J lost 4 bases, and 15 bases lay in between. The CDR3 sequence is 14 residues long. CDR3 coding DNA: TGTGCCAGCAGCGAGGCAGGGGCAGGCTATGGCTACACCTTC. Translation gives CASSEAGAGYGYTF.

The genes are TRBV7-2 and TRBJ2-3; the D gene is possibly TRBD2 (7 bases). Germline V lookup: CDR1 SGHTA, CDR2 FQGNSA. V was pared by 5 bases and J by 2 bases, with 14 bases between. The CDR3 contains 15 residues. CDR3 amino acids: CASSGGGPYTDTQYF. In nucleotides, the CDR3 is TGTGCCAGCAGCGGGGGGGGGCCCTACACAGATACGCAGTATTTT. Based on the CDR3 plus reference TRBV7-2 and TRBJ2-3, the full variable domain is GAGVSQSPSNKVTEKGKDVELRCDPISGHTALYWYRQSLGQGLEFLIYFQGNSAPDKSGLPSDRFSAERTGGSVSTLTIQRTQQEDSAVYLCASSGGGPYTDTQYFGPGTRLTVL.

V gene TRBV7-8 combines with J gene TRBJ2-5, with a possible D match to TRBD2 (6 bases). V was pared by 5 bases and J by 2 bases, with 15 bases between. The CDR3 covers 15 residues. The germline gives CDR1 SGHVS, CDR2 FQNEAQ. The CDR3 region is CASSPRRDFQETQYF. As DNA, the CDR3 is TGTGCCAGCAGCCCTAGACGGGACTTTCAAGAGACCCAGTACTTC.

The rearrangement links TRBV7-9 to TRBJ1-1; D is unclear. This CDR3 region has 12 residues. Trimming removed 0 bases from V and 5 bases from J, with 4 bases in between. Germline CDR1 reads SEHNR; CDR2 reads FQNEAQ (reference sequence). This CDR3 is CASSLAVTEAFF. CDR3 in DNA: TGTGCCAGCAGCTTAGCCGTTACTGAAGCTTTCTTT.

The chain couples TRBV19 to TRBJ2-2; 10 nucleotides match TRBD1. Germline V gives CDR1 LNHDA, CDR2 SQIVND (reference sequence). The CDR3 contains 14 residues. After removal of 10 bases from V and 6 bases from J, the junction contained 8 bases not matched to a gene. This chain's CDR3 is CATSDRGNAGELFF. CDR3 DNA: TGTGCCACTTCGGACAGGGGGAATGCCGGGGAGCTGTTTTTT.

This chain uses TRBV5-4 with TRBJ2-1, with 9 bases identical to TRBD2. With 6 bases clipped from V and 7 bases from J, the junction kept 20 bases outside the gene matches. The germline V gene encodes CDR1 SGHNT and CDR2 YYREEE (reference sequence). This CDR3 has 18 residues. The CDR3 bases are TGTGCCAGCAAGATTGGGATAGCGGGGGCCCCACAGGGGAATGAGCAGTTCTTC. Its translation: CASKIGIAGAPQGNEQFF.

V is TRBV2 and J is TRBJ1-6; 8 positions match TRBD1. This CDR3 is 13 amino acids long. The germline V gene has CDR1 SNHLY and CDR2 FYNNEI. V gave up 10 bases and J gave up 5 bases; unmatched junction bases: 4. In nucleotides, the CDR3 is TGTGCCACAAGGACAGGGAATAATTCACCCCTCCACTTT. Protein product: CATRTGNNSPLHF.

The gene calls are TRBV7-2 and TRBJ2-5; 10 bases are shared with TRBD2. The CDR3 runs 15 residues. The ends lost 1 base at V and 13 bases at J; junction bases unmatched: 12. Per the germline V gene, CDR1 is SGHTA and CDR2 is FQGNSA. Written as DNA, the CDR3 is TGTGCCAGCAGCTTAGATTACGCCGCTAGCGGGAGTCTGTACTTC. Translation: CASSLDYAASGSLYF.

The chain combines TRBV28 with TRBJ1-1, with TRBD1 as a possible D gene (5 bases). Trimming removed 2 bases from V and 3 bases from J, with 19 bases in between. Germline lookup yields CDR1 MDHEN and CDR2 SYDVKM. This CDR3 has 17 amino acids. CDR3 DNA: TGTGCCAGCAGTTTAACTTGGGGCCTGGGCCGCTACACTGAAGCTTTCTTT. Translating it yields CASSLTWGLGRYTEAFF.

The rearrangement uses TRBV27 and TRBJ1-2, with 8 positions matching TRBD1. Germline CDR1 is MNHEY and CDR2 is SMNVEV (reference sequence). The CDR3 loop spans 14 amino acids. Trimming at V came to 3 bases and at J to 4 bases, leaving 4 bases not matched to a gene. In DNA form, the CDR3 reads TGTGCCAGCAGTTTTACAGGGGGAGTCTATGGCTACACCTTC. Translating gives CASSFTGGVYGYTF.

The V call is TRBV5-5, the J call TRBJ1-2; D remains ambiguous. This CDR3 is built from 12 residues. Between the trimmed V and J ends, which lost 0 bases and 6 bases, there was a span of 6 bases. CDR1 is SGHKS and CDR2 is YYEKEE in the germline V gene (reference sequence). CDR3 protein: CASSLVLDGYTF. CDR3 nucleotides: TGTGCCAGCAGCTTGGTTTTAGATGGCTACACCTTC.

The chain joins TRBV5-5 to TRBJ1-1; tentatively, D is TRBD1 (6 bases). Germline CDR1 SGHKS, CDR2 YYEKEE (reference sequence). Trimming left V 3 bases short and J 2 bases short, with 14 bases between. The CDR3 is 15 residues long. The CDR3: CASSSIRQDNTEAFF. CDR3 in DNA: TGTGCCAGCAGCTCGATCCGACAGGATAACACTGAAGCTTTCTTT.

For this clone: The sample carries other DNA sequences with the same CDR3. The chain links TRBV19 to TRBJ2-1, with 8 positions matching TRBD2. With 1 base clipped from V and 6 bases from J, the junction kept 2 bases outside the gene matches. Germline V CDR1 and CDR2: LNHDA, SQIVND (reference sequence). The CDR3 is made up of 14 amino acids. The CDR3 nucleotides are TGTGCCAGTAGTATAGCGGGAGGGCCCAATGAGCAGTTCTTC. Translation gives CASSIAGGPNEQFF.

The rearrangement uses TRBV4-1 and TRBJ2-1; the D is unclear. The CDR3 covers 17 residues. Trimming took off 0 bases at V and 0 bases at J, with 12 bases between the two ends. Germline V CDR1 and CDR2: MGHRA, YSYEKL. The CDR3 nucleotides are TGCGCCAGCAGCCAAGATGTAGGCCGGAGCTCCTACAATGAGCAGTTCTTC. Translated, it gives CASSQDVGRSSYNEQFF.

This clone came up a few times. V is TRBV5-1 and J is TRBJ2-7; 10 positions match TRBD1. CDR1 is SGHRS, CDR2 YFSETQ, per germline. V lost 3 bases and J lost 4; bases outside the gene matches: 10. This CDR3 is built from 16 residues. CDR3 nucleotide sequence: TGCGCCAGCAGCTCTATGGACAGGGGGAACAGATACGAGCAGTACTTC. This encodes CASSSMDRGNRYEQYF.